This T cell receptor beta chain was sequenced during a study of beta chain features in type 1 diabetes. Findings and limits, study-wide: More deletions and fewer insertions at VDJ junctions were found in patients with type 1 diabetes. Type 1 diabetes patients had TCRB CDR3s that were shorter (moderately but significantly so) in all four CD4+ subsets.

What was sequenced were expressed TCRB transcripts, since all of the isolated RNA had been reverse transcribed. The repertoire was sequenced with immunoSEQ multiplex PCR; TCRdb's copy has only in-frame clones and lacks some. This repertoire shows over 100,000 clones, about 15% found once; its top ten account for about 2.1%. The CDR3 runs 14 residues. The V gene lost 0 bases and the J gene lost 2 bases, with 7 bases spanning the gap. Germline CDR1 and CDR2: SGHVS and FQNEAQ. This clone was observed a handful of times. Its antigen is as yet unknown. The J gene is TRBJ2-5, the V gene TRBV7-8; D gene unclear. The sequencing sample was made of central memory CD4+ T cells from blood. The sequence was obtained from a man aged 25 to 40 with type 1 diabetes. The CDR3 is CASSLALGQETQYF. Written as DNA, the CDR3 is TGTGCCAGCAGCTTAGCGCTGGGGCAAGAGACCCAGTACTTC.